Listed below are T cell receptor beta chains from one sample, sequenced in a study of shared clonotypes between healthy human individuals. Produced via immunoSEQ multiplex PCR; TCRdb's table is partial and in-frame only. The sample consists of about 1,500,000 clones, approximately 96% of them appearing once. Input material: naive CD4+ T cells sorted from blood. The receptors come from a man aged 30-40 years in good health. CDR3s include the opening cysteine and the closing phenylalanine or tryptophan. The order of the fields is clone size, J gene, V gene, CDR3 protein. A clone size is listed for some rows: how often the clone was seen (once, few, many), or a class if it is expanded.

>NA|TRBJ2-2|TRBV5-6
CASSLSGTELTGELFF
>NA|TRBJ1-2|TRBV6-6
CASSIVTGTEPYGYTF
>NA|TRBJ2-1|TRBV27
CASSLWATSGSSNEQFF
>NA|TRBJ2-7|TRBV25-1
CASRGGSYEQYF
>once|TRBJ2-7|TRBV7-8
CASSYLSDRDEQYF
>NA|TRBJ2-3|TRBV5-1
CASSLREGLPADTQYF
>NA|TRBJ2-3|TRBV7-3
CASSLADTQYF
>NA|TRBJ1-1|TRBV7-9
CASSTYPGTENTEAFF
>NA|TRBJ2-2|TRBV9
CASSLTSNPAGELFF
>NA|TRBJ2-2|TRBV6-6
CASSRGSTGELFF
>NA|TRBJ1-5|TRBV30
CAWTLPDRVNQPQHF
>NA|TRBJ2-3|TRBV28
CASSLTGSDTQYF
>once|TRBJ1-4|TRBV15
CATSLRTGINEKLFF
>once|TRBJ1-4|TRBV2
CASRIAVHEEKLFF
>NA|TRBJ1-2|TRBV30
CALRKAIYGYTF
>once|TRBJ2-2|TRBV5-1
CASSLDWTNTGELFF
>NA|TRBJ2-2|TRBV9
CASSVAAQTGELFF
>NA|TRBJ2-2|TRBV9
CASSLDVNTGELFF
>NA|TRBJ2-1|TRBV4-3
CASSHTRDRVYNEQFF
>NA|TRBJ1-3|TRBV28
CASRLMGNTIYF
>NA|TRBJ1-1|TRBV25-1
CASSASRDGNTEAFF
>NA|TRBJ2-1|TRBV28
CASSLSNGLARNEQFF
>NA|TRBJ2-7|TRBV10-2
CASKTGDYEQYF
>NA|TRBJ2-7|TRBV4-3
CASSQVWGGVRHEQYF
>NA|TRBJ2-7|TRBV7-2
CASSRTLAYEQYF
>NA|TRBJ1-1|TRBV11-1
CASSLGRAFF
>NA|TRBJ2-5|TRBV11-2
CASSHIHGGGVGARTQYF
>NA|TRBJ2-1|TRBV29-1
CSVAASSGLAGGEQFF
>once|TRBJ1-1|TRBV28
CASRLGQMNTEAFF
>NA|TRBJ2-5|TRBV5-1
CASSAPSGRELQETQYF
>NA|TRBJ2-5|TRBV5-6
CASSLDAQETQYF
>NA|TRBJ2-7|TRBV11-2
CASSSRPKGRQSGEQYF
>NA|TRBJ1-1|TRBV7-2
CASSPQTGRGPEAFF
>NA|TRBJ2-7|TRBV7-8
CASSSTGVRQYF
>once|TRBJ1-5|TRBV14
CASSQGQAPLRQPQHF
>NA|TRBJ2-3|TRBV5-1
CASSSGSSTDTQYF
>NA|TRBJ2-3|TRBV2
CASSTELTSDTQYF
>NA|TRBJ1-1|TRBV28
CASCQWLSTEAFF